This T cell receptor (beta chain) is from a study of T cell responses to AZD1222 COVID-19 vaccine. The study, taken as a whole, reports: Across the whole spike, CD4 TCRs peaked at regions 160-218 and 743-854.

The CDR3 loop spans 16 amino acids. Germline loops: CDR1 MNHNS, CDR2 SASEGT. With V trimmed by 1 base and J by 7 bases, 13 bases remained unmatched. Measured with immunoSEQ multiplex PCR; TCRdb has only the in-frame clones, and not every one. This sample yields fewer than 200,000 clones, of which around 94% are seen a single time; 2.6% belongs to the top ten. Turning to this clone: Its antigen remains unknown.

The sample here was peripheral blood, taken on day 0 of AZD1222 vaccination. The source of this sequence is an adult in good health. The rearrangement uses TRBV6-1 and TRBJ2-7; 7 bases match TRBD1. The CDR3 spells CASSEGGYRGSREQYF. CDR3 nucleotides: TGTGCCAGCAGTGAAGGGGGGTACAGGGGTTCCCGGGAGCAGTACTTC.